The 27 T cell receptor beta chains in this list originate from one sample, sequenced in a study of human T cells and chemical hapten exposure. The authors extracted total RNA from unfractionated whole blood. Using its own MiXCR run on the 5' RACE reads, TCRdb lists one record per CDR3 protein. The sample consists of 81,000 or so distinct CDR3 sequences, 7% to 8% of them appearing once. The receptors come from a male donor in good health.

This clonotype has just a few counts. The CDR3, as DNA: TGCAGCGTCCCACGGGACAGCAGTAACTATGGCTACACCTTC. Encoded protein: CSVPRDSSNYGYTF. V is TRBV29-1 and J is TRBJ1-2; 7 bases map to TRBD1. The CDR3 totals 14 residues. The germline gives CDR1 SQVTM, CDR2 ANQGSEA. The V gene end was trimmed by 6 bases and the J gene end by 1 base; junction bases not matched to a gene: 8.

This clonotype was found many times. The chain employs TRBV7-6 and TRBJ2-7; TRBD1 matches at 8 bases. The CDR3 length is 14 residues. CDR1 SGHVS and CDR2 FNYEAQ come from the germline V gene. The V segment lost 7 bases and the J segment 3 bases; nucleotides outside the gene matches: 8. This CDR3 reads CASTPTGAVYEQYF. In nucleotides, the CDR3 is TGTGCCAGCACCCCGACAGGGGCTGTCTACGAGCAGTACTTC.

This clonotype showed up just a few times. The chain combines TRBV7-2 with TRBJ1-1; no definite D call. Trimming took 7 bases from V and 1 from J, leaving 10 bases between them. Germline-derived CDR1 and CDR2 are SGHTA and FQGNSA. The CDR3 spans 13 residues. The DNA for the CDR3 is TGTGCCAGCACCGCAGACGGGAACACTGAAGCTTTCTTT. Amino acids: CASTADGNTEAFF.

This clonotype was seen more than once but under ten times. The chain links TRBV10-3 to TRBJ1-1; the match to TRBD1 covers 9 bases. The CDR3 extends over 16 amino acids. CDR1 is ENHRY, CDR2 SYGVKD, per germline. Losses at the gene ends were 0 bases for V and 1 base for J; bases not matched to a gene: 3. This CDR3 reads CAISESDRGGNTEAFF. The CDR3 DNA sequence: TGTGCCATCAGTGAGTCGGACAGGGGCGGGAACACTGAAGCTTTCTTT.

In this sample, this clonotype turned up many times. This sequence joins TRBV7-2 and TRBJ2-3, with D perhaps assigned TRBD1 or TRBD2 (6 bases each). The V gene's germline CDR1 is SGHTA and CDR2 FQGNSA. The CDR3 spans 17 residues. V lost 5 bases to trimming and J lost 0 bases, with 18 bases between them. CDR3 in amino acids: CASSPVGGASSTDTQYF. The CDR3 nucleotides read TGTGCCAGCAGCCCCGTGGGGGGCGCATCTAGCACAGATACGCAGTATTTT.

Ten or more counts support this clonotype. The chain couples TRBV20-1 to TRBJ1-5; D may be TRBD1 (5 bases). V lost 5 bases and J lost 4, with 9 bases in between. CDR1 DFQATT and CDR2 SNEGSKA come from the germline V gene (reference sequence). The CDR3 is made up of 12 amino acids. DNA of the CDR3: TGCAGTGCTGGGAGACAGAATCAGCCCCAGCATTTT. Its protein is CSAGRQNQPQHF.

At least ten counts were recorded for this clonotype. The chain carries TRBV12-3 or TRBV12-4 and TRBJ2-7; 7 bases fit TRBD2. V gave up 0 bases and J gave up 5 bases; unmatched junction bases: 4. The CDR3 loop spans 14 amino acids. The CDR3 DNA reads as TGTGCCAGCAGTTTAGCGGGAGGGCCCCACGAGCAGTACTTC. It yields the protein CASSLAGGPHEQYF.

This clonotype has a count of ten or more. The chain links TRBV29-1 to TRBJ2-3; D is possibly TRBD1 (6 bases). Germline V lookup: CDR1 SQVTM, CDR2 ANQGSEA. V was trimmed by 5 bases and J by 2 bases, leaving 11 bases between them. The CDR3 loop spans 13 amino acids. CDR3: CSVSDRLTDTQYF. For the CDR3, the DNA is TGCAGCGTTTCCGACAGGCTCACAGATACGCAGTATTTT.

This clonotype occurred many times. This chain uses TRBV25-1 with TRBJ1-2; D might be TRBD1 (6 bases). The CDR3 runs to 13 residues. Germline CDR1 and CDR2: MGHDK and SYGVNS. The V end lost 5 bases, the J end lost 3 bases, and 10 bases lay between the germline ends. CDR3 coding DNA: TGTGCCAGCAGTTTGGACAGAGACTATGGCTACACCTTC. Its protein product is CASSLDRDYGYTF.

In this sample, this clonotype turned up many times. The J gene is TRBJ2-1, the V gene TRBV11-3; D is ambiguous. The CDR3 has 15 residues. Germline loops: CDR1 SGHNT, CDR2 YENEEA. V shed 4 bases and J shed 0 bases, with 10 bases lying between them. The CDR3 sequence is CASSSTVSSYNEQFF. DNA for the CDR3: TGTGCCAGCAGCTCTACGGTTAGCTCCTACAATGAGCAGTTCTTC.

The chain recombines TRBV27 with TRBJ2-5, with D possibly matching TRBD1 (5 bases). V shed 3 bases and J shed 5 bases, with 22 bases lying between them. This CDR3 comprises 17 residues. The germline V gene encodes CDR1 MNHEY and CDR2 SMNVEV (reference sequence). In DNA, the CDR3 is TGTGCCAGCAGTTTCAACCCGTTCCCGGACAACTGGGAGACCCAGTACTTC. Its protein is CASSFNPFPDNWETQYF.

A remark on this clonotype: A single base separates this from a much larger clone, so it may be a read error. This chain connects TRBV4-2 to TRBJ2-5; 16 positions match TRBD2. V lost 2 bases and J lost 5; bases outside the gene matches: 11. Germline V gene sequence: CDR1 LGHNA, CDR2 YNFKEQ. CDR3 size: 19 residues. CDR3 residues: CASSQPGTSGGAARETQYF. The CDR3 region has the DNA TGTGCCAGCAGCCAACCCGGGACTAGCGGGGGGGCCGCCCGGGAGACCCAGTACTTC.

There are many counts of this clonotype. The chain is built from TRBV5-4 and TRBJ1-2, with D tentatively TRBD1 (5 bases). The CDR3 loop spans 15 amino acids. With 0 bases removed from V and 4 bases from J, the gap between germline ends came to 13 bases. In germline, CDR1 is SGHNT, CDR2 YYREEE (reference sequence). CDR3 sequence reads: CASSLAGLGSYGYTF. DNA for the CDR3: TGTGCCAGCAGCTTGGCAGGGTTGGGCAGCTATGGCTACACCTTC. Complete variable domain (other parts from reference TRBV5-4 and TRBJ1-2): ETGVTQSPTHLIKTRGQQVTLRCSSQSGHNTVSWYQQALGQGPQFIFQYYREEENGRGNFPPRFSGLQFPNYSSELNVNALELDDSALYLCASSLAGLGSYGYTFGSGTRLTVV.

This clonotype turned up a few times. The V call is TRBV9, the J call TRBJ2-3, with D tentatively TRBD1 or TRBD2 (5 bases each). This CDR3 is 17 amino acids long. The V gene's germline CDR1 is SGDLS and CDR2 YYNGEE. V was trimmed by 0 bases and J by 0 bases, leaving 14 bases between them. CDR3 loop: CASSVEVGDTSTDTQYF. Written as DNA, the CDR3 is TGTGCCAGCAGCGTAGAGGTGGGGGATACTAGCACAGATACGCAGTATTTT. Variable domain in full (rest from reference TRBV9 and TRBJ2-3): DSGVTQTPKHLITATGQRVTLRCSPRSGDLSVYWYQQSLDQGLQFLIQYYNGEERAKGNILERFSAQQFPDLHSELNLSSLELGDSALYFCASSVEVGDTSTDTQYFGPGTRLTVL.

This clonotype was observed many times. The V gene is TRBV4-2, the J gene TRBJ1-4; a weak D match, TRBD1 (5 bases). The CDR3 extends over 16 amino acids. The germline CDR1 and CDR2 sequences are LGHNA and YNFKEQ. Trimming cost V 3 bases and J 8 bases, with 19 bases left between them. The CDR3 region is CASSQTTTEEGEKLFF. CDR3 DNA sequence: TGTGCCAGCAGCCAGACCACGACAGAGGAGGGGGAAAAACTGTTTTTT.

This clonotype was counted between two and nine times. This sequence joins TRBV6-5 and TRBJ2-2; D possibly uses TRBD1 or TRBD2 (5 bases each). The ends were cut back, 3 bases at V and 8 bases at J, with 16 bases in the middle. Germline V gene lookup returns CDR1 MNHEY and CDR2 SVGAGI. The CDR3 loop spans 15 amino acids. CDR3 sequence: CASSYLGPSEGELFF. For the CDR3, the DNA is TGTGCCAGCAGTTATCTGGGACCATCAGAGGGGGAGCTGTTTTTT.

This clonotype appeared many times. Written as DNA, the CDR3 is TGCAGTGCTAGTCCCGACAATGAGCAGTTCTTC. Protein sequence: CSASPDNEQFF. The rearrangement joins TRBV20-1 to TRBJ2-1; D is uncertain. The CDR3 consists of 11 residues. V lost 3 bases and J lost 5, with 5 bases in between. Germline V gene sequence: CDR1 DFQATT, CDR2 SNEGSKA (reference sequence).

In this sample, this clonotype turned up many times. V is TRBV5-4 and J is TRBJ2-3; tentative D call: TRBD2 (6 bases). V shed 3 bases and J shed 0 bases, with 11 bases lying between them. Germline CDR1 and CDR2: SGHNT and YYREEE (reference sequence). This CDR3 has 15 amino acids. The CDR3: CASSWDSSSTDTQYF. The CDR3 region has the DNA TGTGCCAGCAGCTGGGACTCGTCTAGCACAGATACGCAGTATTTT.

The table lists this clonotype with many counts. This chain connects TRBV6-2 or TRBV6-3 to TRBJ1-5; perhaps TRBD1 as D (6 bases). The CDR3 length is 12 residues. The V gene lost 10 bases and the J gene lost 6 bases, with 13 bases spanning the gap. Looked up from germline, CDR1 is MNHEY and CDR2 is SVGEGT. The CDR3 reads CATCRGGQPQHF. CDR3 nucleotide sequence: TGTGCCACCTGCAGGGGCGGTCAGCCCCAGCATTTT.

This clonotype was observed many times. This chain links TRBV9 with TRBJ2-3; 11 bases are a match to TRBD2. Per germline, CDR1 SGDLS and CDR2 YYNGEE. This CDR3 contains 16 residues. The J segment lost 2 bases and the V segment lost 4 bases, leaving 6 bases of the junction unmatched. The CDR3 coding sequence is TGTGCCAGCAGCCAGCTAGCGGGGGGTTCCACAGATACGCAGTATTTT. Protein product: CASSQLAGGSTDTQYF.

This clonotype was counted at least ten times. V gene TRBV6-1 combines with J gene TRBJ2-4; D is ambiguous. This CDR3 is built from 10 residues. V was cut by 4 bases and J by 8 bases, with 3 bases left in between. Germline V gene data show CDR1 as MNHNS and CDR2 as SASEGT. The CDR3, as DNA: TGTGCCAGCAGTGGGGACATTCAGTACTTC. It codes for CASSGDIQYF.

This clonotype was detected ten times or more. J is TRBJ1-1 and V is TRBV7-6; TRBD1 might be the D (5 bases). Germline values: CDR1 SGHVS, CDR2 FNYEAQ. The CDR3 loop spans 14 amino acids. V gave up 0 bases and J gave up 3 bases, with 8 bases separating them. CDR3 residues: CASSLAPRDTEAFF. The CDR3 nucleotides are TGTGCCAGCAGCTTAGCGCCCAGGGACACTGAAGCTTTCTTT.

This clonotype was seen at least ten times. The chain carries TRBV2 and TRBJ1-1, with D perhaps TRBD1 (5 bases). With 3 bases removed from V and 3 bases from J, the gap between germline ends came to 11 bases. The CDR3 sequence is 14 residues long. In germline, CDR1 is SNHLY, CDR2 FYNNEI. CDR3: CASSEVRGDTEAFF. CDR3 DNA sequence: TGTGCCAGCAGTGAGGTGCGGGGGGACACTGAAGCTTTCTTT.

The rearrangement uses TRBV29-1 and TRBJ1-5; D is unclear. V dropped 5 bases and J dropped 2 bases, with 10 bases sitting between them. The germline V gene encodes CDR1 SQVTM and CDR2 ANQGSEA. The CDR3 is 13 amino acids. CDR3 coding DNA: TGCAGCGTTAGAGCTGAGGGCAATCAGCCCCAGCATTTT. Translation gives CSVRAEGNQPQHF.

This chain joins TRBV11-2 and TRBJ2-2; 9 bases are shared with TRBD1. V shed 0 bases and J 6 bases; nucleotides not matched to a gene: 2. The CDR3 covers 15 residues. Germline values: CDR1 SGHAT, CDR2 FQNNGV. CDR3 nucleotides: TGTGCCAGCAGCTTAGATAGGACAGGGGCCGGGGAGCTGTTTTTT. Amino acid sequence: CASSLDRTGAGELFF.

This clonotype was observed a handful of times. The chain joins TRBV5-4 to TRBJ2-7, with TRBD2 identical over 10 bases. Germline values: CDR1 SGHNT, CDR2 YYREEE (reference sequence). With 4 bases clipped from V and 7 bases from J, the junction kept 20 bases outside the gene matches. The CDR3 contains 18 residues. The CDR3 spells CASSPGPSGRVSQWEQYF. In DNA, the CDR3 is TGTGCCAGCAGCCCTGGTCCTAGCGGGAGAGTTTCCCAGTGGGAGCAGTACTTC.

A few counts support this clonotype. The chain couples TRBV4-3 to TRBJ2-3; 12 bases map to TRBD2. V shed 0 bases and J 7 bases; nucleotides not matched to a gene: 11. The germline V gene encodes CDR1 LGHNA and CDR2 YSLEER. The CDR3 has 18 amino acids. The CDR3 DNA is TGCGCCAGCAGCCAAGATATACTAGCGGGGGGACGGGCCAATACGCAGTATTTT. Its translation is CASSQDILAGGRANTQYF.